This record concerns one TCR beta chain sequence. At one end, the junction sequence differs from germline, possibly due to a read error. This sample was included in a study of CD4 and CD8 cells across lung adenocarcinoma regions. Samples came from patients with localized non-small cell lung adenocarcinoma. One entry per CDR3 protein results from TCRdb running MiXCR on the PCR reads. The sample lists 24,000 or so distinct CDR3 sequences, approximately 52% occurring once. The CDR3 is made up of 15 amino acids. Germline V gene data show CDR1 as MNHNS and CDR2 as SASEGT. Sequenced material: CD4+ T cells from the center of a lung tumor. J is TRBJ2-3 and V is TRBV6-1, with a tentative D call TRBD2 (6 bases). The receptor comes from a male donor with lung adenocarcinoma. The CD4 and CD8 labels of this study may be unreliable. CDR3 nucleotide sequence: TGTGCCAGGGGCCTCCAGTCCGGGAGCCCCGGTACGCAGTTTTTT. Its protein product is CARGLQSGSPGTQFF.